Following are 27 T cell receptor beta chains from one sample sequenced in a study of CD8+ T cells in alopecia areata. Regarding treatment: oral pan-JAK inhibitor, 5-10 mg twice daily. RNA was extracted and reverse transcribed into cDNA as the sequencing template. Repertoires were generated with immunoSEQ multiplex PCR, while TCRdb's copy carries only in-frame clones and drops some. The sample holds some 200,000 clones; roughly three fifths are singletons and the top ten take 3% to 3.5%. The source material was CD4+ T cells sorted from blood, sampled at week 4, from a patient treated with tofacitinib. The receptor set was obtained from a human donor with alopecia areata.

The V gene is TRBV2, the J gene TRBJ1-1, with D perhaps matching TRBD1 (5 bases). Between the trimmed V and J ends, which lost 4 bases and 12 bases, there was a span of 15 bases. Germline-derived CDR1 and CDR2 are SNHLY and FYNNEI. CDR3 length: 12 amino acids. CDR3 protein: CASSVGGTGTFF. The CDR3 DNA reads TGTGCCAGCAGTGTGGGGGGGACCGGAACTTTCTTT.

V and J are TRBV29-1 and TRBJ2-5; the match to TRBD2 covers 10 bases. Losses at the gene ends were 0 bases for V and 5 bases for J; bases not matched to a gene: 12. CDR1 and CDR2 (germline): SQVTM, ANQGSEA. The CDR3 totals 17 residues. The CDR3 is CSVEDISSGGARETQYF. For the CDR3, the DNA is TGCAGCGTTGAAGATATTTCCAGCGGGGGGGCCCGGGAGACCCAGTACTTC.

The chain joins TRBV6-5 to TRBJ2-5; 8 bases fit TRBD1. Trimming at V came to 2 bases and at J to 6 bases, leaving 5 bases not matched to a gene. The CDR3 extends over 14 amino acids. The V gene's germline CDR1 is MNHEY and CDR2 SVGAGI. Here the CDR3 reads CASSYLQGEKTQYF. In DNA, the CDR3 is TGTGCCAGCAGTTACCTACAGGGGGAAAAGACCCAGTACTTC.

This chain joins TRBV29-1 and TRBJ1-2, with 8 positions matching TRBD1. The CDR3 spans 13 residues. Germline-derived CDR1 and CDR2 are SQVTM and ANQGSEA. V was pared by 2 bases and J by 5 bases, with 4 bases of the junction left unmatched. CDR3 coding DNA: TGCAGCGTTGAATACGACAGGGGTTATGGCTACACCTTC. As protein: CSVEYDRGYGYTF. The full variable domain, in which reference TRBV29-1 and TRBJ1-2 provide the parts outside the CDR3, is SAVISQKPSRDICQRGTSLTIQCQVDSQVTMMFWYRQQPGQSLTLIATANQGSEATYESGFVIDKFPISRPNLTFSTLTVSNMSPEDSSIYLCSVEYDRGYGYTFGSGTRLTVV.

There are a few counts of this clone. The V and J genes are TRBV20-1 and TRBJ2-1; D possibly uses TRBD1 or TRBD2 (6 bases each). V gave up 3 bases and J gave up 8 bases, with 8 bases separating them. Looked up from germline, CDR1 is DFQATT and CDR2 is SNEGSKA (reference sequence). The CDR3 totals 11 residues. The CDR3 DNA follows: TGCAGTGCTAGTCGGGGGCATGAGCAGTTCTTC. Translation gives CSASRGHEQFF.

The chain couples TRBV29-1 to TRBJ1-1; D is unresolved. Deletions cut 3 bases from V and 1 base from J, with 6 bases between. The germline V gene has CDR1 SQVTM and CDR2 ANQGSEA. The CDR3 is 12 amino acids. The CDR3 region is CSVDGGNTEAFF. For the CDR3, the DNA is TGCAGCGTTGACGGCGGGAACACTGAAGCTTTCTTT.

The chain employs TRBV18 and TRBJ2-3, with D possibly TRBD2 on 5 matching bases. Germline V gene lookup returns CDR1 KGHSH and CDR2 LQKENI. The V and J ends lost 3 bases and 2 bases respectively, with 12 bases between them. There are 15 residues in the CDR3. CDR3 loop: CASSPNGETTDTQYF. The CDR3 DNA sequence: TGTGCCAGCTCACCCAACGGGGAAACCACAGATACGCAGTATTTT.

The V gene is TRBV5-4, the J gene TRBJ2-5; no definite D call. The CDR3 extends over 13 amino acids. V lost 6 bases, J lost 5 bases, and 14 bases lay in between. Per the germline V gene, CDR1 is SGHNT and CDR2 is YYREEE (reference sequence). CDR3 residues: CASKGILTETQYF. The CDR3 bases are TGTGCCAGCAAGGGAATTTTAACGGAGACCCAGTACTTC.

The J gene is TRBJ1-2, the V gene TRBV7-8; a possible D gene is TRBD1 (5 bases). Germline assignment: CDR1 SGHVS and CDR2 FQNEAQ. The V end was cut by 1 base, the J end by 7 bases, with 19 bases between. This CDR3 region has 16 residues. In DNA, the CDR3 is TGTGCCAGCAGCTTAGGGGGCACGGGGGTTATTGGTGGCTACACCTTC. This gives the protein CASSLGGTGVIGGYTF.

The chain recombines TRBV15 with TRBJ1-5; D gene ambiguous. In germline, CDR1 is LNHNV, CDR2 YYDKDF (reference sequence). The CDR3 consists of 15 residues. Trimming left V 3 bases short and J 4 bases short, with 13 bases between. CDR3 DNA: TGTGCCACCAGCAGCCAAGGGAGTATGAATCAGCCCCAGCATTTT. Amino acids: CATSSQGSMNQPQHF.

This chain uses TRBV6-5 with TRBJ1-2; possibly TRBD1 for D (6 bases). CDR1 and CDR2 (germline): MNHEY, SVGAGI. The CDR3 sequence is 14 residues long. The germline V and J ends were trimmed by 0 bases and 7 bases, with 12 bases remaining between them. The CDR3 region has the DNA TGTGCCAGCAGTTACTCGGGGGGGCGAGGTGGCTACACCTTC. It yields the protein CASSYSGGRGGYTF.

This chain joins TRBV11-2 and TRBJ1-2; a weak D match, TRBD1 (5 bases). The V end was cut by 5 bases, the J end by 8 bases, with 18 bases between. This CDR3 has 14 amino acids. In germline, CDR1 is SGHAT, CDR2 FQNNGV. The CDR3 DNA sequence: TGTGCCAGCAGCCGGGGACCCGAGTTTAGGGGCTACACCTTC. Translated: CASSRGPEFRGYTF.

The CDR3, as DNA: TGCGCCAGCAGTCACAATAGCAATCAGCCCCAGCATTTT. This translates into CASSHNSNQPQHF. This sequence joins TRBV23-1 and TRBJ1-5; D call uncertain. TRBV23-1 is known as an ORF, though its function is uncertain. V was shortened by 3 bases and J by 0 bases, with 3 bases between the two germline ends. The CDR3 runs to 13 residues.

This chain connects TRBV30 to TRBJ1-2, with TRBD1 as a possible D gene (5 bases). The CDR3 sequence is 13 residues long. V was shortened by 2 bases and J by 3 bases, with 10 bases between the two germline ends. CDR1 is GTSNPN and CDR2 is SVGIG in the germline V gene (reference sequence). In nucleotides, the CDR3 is TGTGCCTGGAGTCAGGGAGGGGACTATGGCTACACCTTC. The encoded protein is CAWSQGGDYGYTF.

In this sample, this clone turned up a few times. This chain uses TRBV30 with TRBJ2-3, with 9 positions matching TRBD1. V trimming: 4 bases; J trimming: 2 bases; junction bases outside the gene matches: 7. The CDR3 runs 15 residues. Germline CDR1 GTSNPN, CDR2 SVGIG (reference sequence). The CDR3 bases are TGTGCCTGGACCCACCGGGACAGGGTCACAGATACGCAGTATTTT. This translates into CAWTHRDRVTDTQYF.

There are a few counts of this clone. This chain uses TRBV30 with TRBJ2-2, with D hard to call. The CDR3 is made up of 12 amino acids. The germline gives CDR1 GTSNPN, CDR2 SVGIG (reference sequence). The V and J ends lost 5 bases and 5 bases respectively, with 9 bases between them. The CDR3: CAWPDRTGELFF. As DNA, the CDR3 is TGTGCCTGGCCAGATCGAACCGGGGAGCTGTTTTTT.

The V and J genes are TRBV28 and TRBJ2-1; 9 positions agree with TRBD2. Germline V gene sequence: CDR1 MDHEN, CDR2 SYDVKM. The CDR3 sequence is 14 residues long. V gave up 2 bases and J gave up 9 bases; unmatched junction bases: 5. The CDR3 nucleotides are TGTGCCAGCAGTTTAGCGGGAGGGGGAACTGAGCAGTTCTTC. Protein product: CASSLAGGGTEQFF.

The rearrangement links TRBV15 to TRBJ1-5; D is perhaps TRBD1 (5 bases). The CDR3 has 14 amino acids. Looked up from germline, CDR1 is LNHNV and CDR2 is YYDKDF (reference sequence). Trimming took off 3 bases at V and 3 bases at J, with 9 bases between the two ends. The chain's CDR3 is CATSRSGTNQPQHF. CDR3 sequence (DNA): TGTGCCACCAGCAGGTCGGGGACCAATCAGCCCCAGCATTTT.

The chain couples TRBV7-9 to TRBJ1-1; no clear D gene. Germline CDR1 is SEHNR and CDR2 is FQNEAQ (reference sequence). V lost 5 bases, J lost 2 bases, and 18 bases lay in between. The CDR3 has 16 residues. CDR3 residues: CASSPPGVGKNTEAFF. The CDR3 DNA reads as TGTGCCAGCAGCCCGCCTGGGGTCGGGAAAAACACTGAAGCTTTCTTT.

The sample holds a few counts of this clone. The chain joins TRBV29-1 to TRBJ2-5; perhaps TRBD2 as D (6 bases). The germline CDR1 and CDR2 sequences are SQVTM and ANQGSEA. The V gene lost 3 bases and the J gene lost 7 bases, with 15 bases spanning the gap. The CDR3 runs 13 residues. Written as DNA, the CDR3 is TGCAGCGTTGATACTAGCTGGGTTGGGACCCAGTACTTC. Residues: CSVDTSWVGTQYF.

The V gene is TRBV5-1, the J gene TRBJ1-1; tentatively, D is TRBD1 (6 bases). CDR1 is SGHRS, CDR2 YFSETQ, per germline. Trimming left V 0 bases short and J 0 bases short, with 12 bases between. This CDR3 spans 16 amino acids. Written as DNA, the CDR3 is TGCGCCAGCAGCTTGGAGGCGGACAGCCTGAACACTGAAGCTTTCTTT. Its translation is CASSLEADSLNTEAFF. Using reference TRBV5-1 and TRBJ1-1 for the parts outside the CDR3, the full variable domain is KAGVTQTPRYLIKTRGQQVTLSCSPISGHRSVSWYQQTPGQGLQFLFEYFSETQRNKGNFPGRFSGRQFSNSRSEMNVSTLELGDSALYLCASSLEADSLNTEAFFGQGTRLTVV.

The CDR3 is CASSPPTGYYSGANVLTF. DNA for the CDR3: TGCGCCAGCAGCCCCCCGACAGGGTACTACTCTGGGGCCAACGTCCTGACTTTC. The V call is TRBV4-1, the J call TRBJ2-6; the match to TRBD1 covers 7 bases. Trimming cost V 4 bases and J 0 bases; bases outside gene matches: 9. The germline V gene encodes CDR1 MGHRA and CDR2 YSYEKL. CDR3 size: 18 residues.

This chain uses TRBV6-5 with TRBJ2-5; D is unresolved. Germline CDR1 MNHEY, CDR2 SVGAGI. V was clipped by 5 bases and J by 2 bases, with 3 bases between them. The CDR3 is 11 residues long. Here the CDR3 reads CASSGQETQYF. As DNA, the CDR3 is TGTGCCAGCAGTGGACAAGAGACCCAGTACTTC.

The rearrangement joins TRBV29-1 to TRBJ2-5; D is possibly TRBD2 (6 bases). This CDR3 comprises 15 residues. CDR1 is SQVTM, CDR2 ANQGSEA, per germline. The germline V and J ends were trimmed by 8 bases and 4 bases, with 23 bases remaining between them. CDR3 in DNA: TGCAGCATCCGAGCAGAGGGAGGTTTCGGAGAGACCCAGTACTTC. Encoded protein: CSIRAEGGFGETQYF.

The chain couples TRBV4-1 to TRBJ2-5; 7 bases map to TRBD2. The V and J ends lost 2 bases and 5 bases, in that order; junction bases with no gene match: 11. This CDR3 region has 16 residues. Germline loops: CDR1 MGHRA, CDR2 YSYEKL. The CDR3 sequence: CASSQTGPGGRETQYF. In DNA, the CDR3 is TGCGCCAGCAGCCAAACTGGCCCGGGGGGACGGGAGACCCAGTACTTC.

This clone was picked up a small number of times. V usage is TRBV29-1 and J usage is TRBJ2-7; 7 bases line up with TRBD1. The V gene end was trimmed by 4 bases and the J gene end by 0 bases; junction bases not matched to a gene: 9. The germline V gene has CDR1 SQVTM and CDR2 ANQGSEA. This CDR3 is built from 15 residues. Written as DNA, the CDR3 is TGCAGCGTTGGGATCCCCAGGGGGAGCTCCTACGAGCAGTACTTC. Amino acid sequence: CSVGIPRGSSYEQYF.

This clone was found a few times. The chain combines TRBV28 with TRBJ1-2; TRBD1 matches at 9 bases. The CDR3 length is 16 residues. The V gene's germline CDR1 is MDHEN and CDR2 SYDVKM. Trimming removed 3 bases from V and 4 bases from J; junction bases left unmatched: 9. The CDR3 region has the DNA TGTGCCAGCAGTTTTCGACCGGGACAGGGACCCTATGGCTACACCTTC. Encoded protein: CASSFRPGQGPYGYTF.